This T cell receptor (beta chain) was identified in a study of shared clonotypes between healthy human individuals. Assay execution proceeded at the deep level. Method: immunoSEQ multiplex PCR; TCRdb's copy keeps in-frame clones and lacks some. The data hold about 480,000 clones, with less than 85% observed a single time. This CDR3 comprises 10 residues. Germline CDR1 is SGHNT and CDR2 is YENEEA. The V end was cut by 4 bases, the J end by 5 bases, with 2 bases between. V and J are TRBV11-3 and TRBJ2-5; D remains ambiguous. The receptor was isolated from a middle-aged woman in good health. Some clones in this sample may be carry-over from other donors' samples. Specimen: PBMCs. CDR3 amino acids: CASSCETQYF. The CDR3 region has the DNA TGTGCCAGCAGCTGCGAGACCCAGTACTTC.